This TCR beta chain was recorded in a study of beta chain features in type 1 diabetes. CDR1 is ENHRY and CDR2 is SYGVKD in the germline V gene. Losses at the gene ends were 10 bases for V and 1 base for J; bases not matched to a gene: 7. The length of the CDR3 is 14 residues. All of the isolated RNA was reverse transcribed, so expressed TCRB transcripts were sequenced. Reads for stem cell-like memory T cell samples averaged about 980,000. Method: immunoSEQ multiplex PCR; TCRdb's copy keeps in-frame clones and lacks some. The sample yields over 13,000 clones, 70% to 80% seen once. Findings of the study overall: VDJ junctions in type 1 diabetes patients carried more deletions and fewer insertions. TCRB CDR3 length was moderately but significantly reduced in all four CD4+ subsets of Type 1 diabetes patients. Whether HLA type influences TCRB rearrangement remained unresolved here.

For this clone: The antigen is undetermined.

Source material: stem cell memory CD4+ T cells from blood. The source is a woman under 30 with type 1 diabetes. This chain links TRBV10-3 with TRBJ2-3; TRBD1 matches 8 bases. CDR3 bases: TGTGCCACCGCAGGGGGCGCGGGCACAGATACGCAGTATTTT. This codes for CATAGGAGTDTQYF.